This is a list of T cell receptor beta chains from one sample in a study of OX40 agonist ivuxolimab in advanced cancers. Assay: immunoSEQ multiplex PCR; the TCRdb copy retains only in-frame clones and omits some. The sample lists 20,000 to 25,000 clones; approximately 87% were seen once. Here the sequenced sample was CD4+ or CD8+ T cells sorted from blood, taken in a trial of the OX40 agonist ivuxolimab. The receptors derive from an adult with an advanced solid tumor such as melanoma, head and neck, liver or kidney cancer. Both conserved end residues are part of each CDR3. A D gene is named only where the DNA matches it firmly. Not every row has a clone size; where given, it reads once, few, many or a size class.

abundance	j_gene	v_gene	d_gene	CDR3nt	CDR3aa
NA	TRBJ2-7	TRBV7-2	NA	TGTGCCAGCAGCTCCACCGGGGAAAACTACGAGCAGTACTTC	CASSSTGENYEQYF
NA	TRBJ2-5	TRBV27	NA	TGTGCCAGCAGTTTAGGCAACCTGGGGACCCAGTACTTC	CASSLGNLGTQYF
NA	TRBJ2-1	TRBV27	NA	TGTGCCAGCAGTTTATTCGCGACTGGTAATGAGCAGTTCTTC	CASSLFATGNEQFF
NA	TRBJ2-1	TRBV19	TRBD2	TGTGCCAGTAGTAACCGACTAGCGGGAGGGCTTTCTGAGCAGTTCTTC	CASSNRLAGGLSEQFF
NA	TRBJ2-1	TRBV7-8	NA	TGTGCCAGCAGCTTACTTTCTCTCGGCGGGGGAGGGGGCAATGAGCAGTTCTTC	CASSLLSLGGGGGNEQFF
NA	TRBJ1-5	TRBV7-8	TRBD1	TGTGCCAGCAGCTTAGGGGACAGATATAGCAATCAGCCCCAGCATTTT	CASSLGDRYSNQPQHF
NA	TRBJ1-2	TRBV4-3	NA	TGCGCCAGCAGCCACACGGATATTTCCGCCGCTAACTATGGCTACACCTTC	CASSHTDISAANYGYTF
NA	TRBJ1-4	TRBV29-1	TRBD1	TGCAGCGTTACCGGGACAGTCGATTCTGCTAATGAAAAACTGTTTTTT	CSVTGTVDSANEKLFF
NA	TRBJ1-1	TRBV5-6	NA	TGTGCCAGCAGCTTCGGATCGAACACTGAAGCTTTCTTT	CASSFGSNTEAFF
NA	TRBJ2-1	TRBV27	NA	TGTGCCAGCAGTTTTTCCAATGAGCAGTTCTTC	CASSFSNEQFF
NA	TRBJ2-7	TRBV5-6	TRBD1	TGTGCCAGCGTAACAGGGGCGAGCGAGCAGTACTTC	CASVTGASEQYF
NA	TRBJ1-2	TRBV10-3	NA	TGTGCCATCAGTGAGTCAACGGTGGATCCTAACTATGGCTACACCTTC	CAISESTVDPNYGYTF
NA	TRBJ1-2	TRBV14	NA	TGTGCCAGCAGCCAGGGAACTAACTATGGCTACACCTTC	CASSQGTNYGYTF
NA	TRBJ1-4	TRBV7-9	NA	TGTGCCAGCAGCGCCGGGGGAGGCCTTAATGAAAAACTGTTTTTT	CASSAGGGLNEKLFF
NA	TRBJ2-1	TRBV7-9	NA	TGTGCCAGCAGCTTAGAGGGGTCGTGGGGCTCCTACAATGAGCAGTTCTTC	CASSLEGSWGSYNEQFF
NA	TRBJ1-5	TRBV28	NA	TGTGCCAGCAGTTTAGTAGAGGATAATCAGCCCCAGCATTTT	CASSLVEDNQPQHF
NA	TRBJ1-1	TRBV29-1	NA	TGCAGCGTTGCAGCCGGGCGGGGGAACACTGAAGCTTTCTTT	CSVAAGRGNTEAFF
NA	TRBJ2-7	TRBV7-2	TRBD2	TGTGCCACCACACTAGCGGGAGGGCGGGAGCAGTACTTC	CATTLAGGREQYF
medium-sized	TRBJ2-5	TRBV5-4	NA	TGTGCCAGCAGCTTGTCGGAGGGGGCCCAGTACTTC	CASSLSEGAQYF
NA	TRBJ1-4	TRBV2	TRBD1	TGTGCCAGCAGTGGACAGGGCCCTAATGAAAAACTGTTTTTT	CASSGQGPNEKLFF
NA	TRBJ2-7	TRBV27	NA	TGTGCCAGCAGCCCGACGGTGACCTACGAGCAGTACTTC	CASSPTVTYEQYF
NA	TRBJ1-1	TRBV5-1	NA	TGCGCCAGCAGCTTGGTAGCGGGTTGGGATCCTGAAGCTTTCTTT	CASSLVAGWDPEAFF
NA	TRBJ2-7	TRBV4-3	NA	TGCGCCAGCAGCCTTAGTCCGGGGCTGTTTTACGAGCAGTACTTC	CASSLSPGLFYEQYF
few	TRBJ2-1	TRBV11-2	TRBD2	TGTGCCAGCAGCTTAGAGGGGGGACTAGCGGGACTTTCCTACAATGAGCAGTTCTTC	CASSLEGGLAGLSYNEQFF
NA	TRBJ2-3	TRBV7-9	NA	TGTGCCAGCAGCCCAATCACTTCAGATACGCAGTATTTT	CASSPITSDTQYF
NA	TRBJ2-7	TRBV19	NA	TGTGCCAGTAGTATGGAATATCTCGACGAGCAGTACTTC	CASSMEYLDEQYF
NA	TRBJ1-4	TRBV2	TRBD1	TGTGCCAGCAGCCTTGACAGGGGGGATGAAAAACTGTTTTTT	CASSLDRGDEKLFF
NA	TRBJ2-5	TRBV9	TRBD2	TGTGCCAGCAGCGACCGGGGGGAGGAGACCCAGTACTTC	CASSDRGEETQYF
NA	TRBJ2-7	TRBV27	NA	TGTGCCAGCAGTATCGGGGCAGGCTACGAGCAGTACTTC	CASSIGAGYEQYF
NA	TRBJ2-7	TRBV4-1	NA	TGCGCCAGCAGCCAAGGGGGTGTCTACGAGCAGTACTTC	CASSQGGVYEQYF
NA	TRBJ1-1	TRBV14	NA	TGTGCCAGCAGCCCCTGGGGGGAGAACACTGAAGCTTTCTTT	CASSPWGENTEAFF
NA	TRBJ2-7	TRBV6-5	NA	TGTGCCAGCAGTTACTCTGCAGGGATGGGCGAGCAGTACTTC	CASSYSAGMGEQYF
NA	TRBJ1-5	TRBV27	NA	TGTGCCAGCAGTTTCGGGATGAGCAATCAGCCCCAGCATTTT	CASSFGMSNQPQHF
NA	TRBJ2-1	TRBV10-3	TRBD2	TGTGCCATCAGTCCGAGACTAGCGGGGGGGCCGAAGGACAATGAGCAGTTCTTC	CAISPRLAGGPKDNEQFF
few	TRBJ2-5	TRBV28	TRBD1	TGTGCCAGCAGGCGACAGGGACAAGAGACCCAGTACTTC	CASRRQGQETQYF
NA	TRBJ1-5	TRBV19	NA	TGTGCCTCGCTTATGGCAGGGGCGGATCAGCCCCAGCATTTT	CASLMAGADQPQHF
NA	TRBJ2-7	TRBV7-8	NA	TGTGCCAGCAGCCCTGACCCCGCGGAGCAGGGCTACGAGCAGTACTTC	CASSPDPAEQGYEQYF
NA	TRBJ1-2	TRBV5-3	NA	TGTGCCAGAAGATCTGAGGGGGAACTCAGCTATGGCTACACCTTC	CARRSEGELSYGYTF
NA	TRBJ2-3	TRBV9	NA	TGTGCCAGCAGCGCGGGACACCTATCTAGCACAGATACGCAGTATTTT	CASSAGHLSSTDTQYF
NA	TRBJ2-7	TRBV6-5	NA	TGTGCCAGCAGTCCCCGGGGAATCTACGAGCAGTACTTC	CASSPRGIYEQYF
NA	TRBJ2-2	TRBV19	TRBD1	TGTGCCAGTAGTATCGGACAGGGGACCGGGGAGCTGTTTTTT	CASSIGQGTGELFF